This T cell receptor beta chain was obtained from a study of blood T cell repertoires in COVID-19. Overall study: The United States, Italy and Spain supplied acute and convalescent COVID-19 samples. T cells, B-cell-depleted T cells, or PBMCs supplied cDNA or gDNA.

The J segment lost 4 bases and the V segment lost 5 bases, leaving 10 bases of the junction unmatched. In germline, CDR1 is SGHTA, CDR2 FQGTGA. There are 15 residues in the CDR3. Original analysis: From reference gene primer amplification, estimates of nucleated cell counts were derived. Clones were read by immunoSEQ multiplex PCR, and TCRdb kept only the in-frame ones, dropping some. V and J calls and clone size follow that table, whereas D and trimming were derived from the DNA. In the table there are 100,000 to 150,000 clones, roughly 84% of which are singletons. The rearrangement links TRBV7-3 to TRBJ2-5; 7 bases align to TRBD2. The sequenced material came from peripheral blood. The TCR originated in a man in his 60s with acute or convalescent COVID-19. Written as DNA, the CDR3 is TGTGCCAGCAGCCCGTCTCGATCTAGCGGAGAGACCCAGTACTTC. Amino acids: CASSPSRSSGETQYF.